The next 5 T cell receptor beta chains were all read from a single sample in a study of fetal regulatory T cell absence and autoimmunity. Clones were sequenced by immunoSEQ multiplex PCR, and TCRdb holds only the in-frame ones, with some missing. The table lists about 95,000 clones, 72% of them singletons, with roughly 2% in the top ten. What was sequenced was pancreas tissue. The receptors were sampled from a male donor with IPEX syndrome.

This chain links TRBV7-9 with TRBJ2-1; the match to TRBD1 covers 7 bases. Germline loops: CDR1 SEHNR, CDR2 FQNEAQ (reference sequence). The length of the CDR3 is 18 residues. V lost 0 bases, J lost 1 base, and 9 bases stayed unmatched. DNA for the CDR3: TGTGCCAGCAGCTTAGCGACAGGGTTAGGGGGTTCCTACAATGAGCAGTTCTTC. It specifies CASSLATGLGGSYNEQFF.

The chain carries TRBV10-2 and TRBJ2-7, with 7 bases lining up with TRBD1. The trim removed 6 bases at V and 2 bases at J, leaving 1 base unmatched. Germline V gene sequence: CDR1 WSHSY, CDR2 SAAADI. The CDR3 extends over 12 amino acids. The CDR3 sequence: CASRGQPYEQYF. Written as DNA, the CDR3 is TGCGCCAGCAGGGGACAGCCCTACGAGCAGTACTTC.

The CDR3 here is CASSEGQGGYTQYF. In DNA, the CDR3 is TGTGCCAGCAGCGAGGGACAGGGAGGATATACGCAGTATTTT. The V gene is TRBV9, the J gene TRBJ2-3, with TRBD1 matching over 9 bases. Germline V gives CDR1 SGDLS, CDR2 YYNGEE. This CDR3 contains 14 residues. Trimming at V came to 3 bases and at J to 7 bases, leaving 6 bases not matched to a gene.

CDR3 in amino acids: CASSPIDGEAFF. The CDR3 DNA reads TGTGCCAGCAGTCCAATTGACGGTGAAGCTTTCTTT. The chain joins TRBV6-1 to TRBJ1-1; no firm D call. The germline gives CDR1 MNHNS, CDR2 SASEGT. V was shortened by 5 bases and J by 7 bases, with 11 bases between the two germline ends. The CDR3 has 12 residues.

The J gene is TRBJ1-2, the V gene TRBV5-1; the match to TRBD1 covers 8 bases. The germline V gene has CDR1 SGHRS and CDR2 YFSETQ. The CDR3 contains 17 residues. With 3 bases clipped from V and 7 bases from J, the junction kept 17 bases outside the gene matches. In DNA, the CDR3 is TGCGCCAGCAGCTCAGATACCGGGACAGGCTTTAGGAGTGGCTACACCTTC. Residues: CASSSDTGTGFRSGYTF. The whole variable domain, remainder taken from reference TRBV5-1 and TRBJ1-2, is KAGVTQTPRYLIKTRGQQVTLSCSPISGHRSVSWYQQTPGQGLQFLFEYFSETQRNKGNFPGRFSGRQFSNSRSEMNVSTLELGDSALYLCASSSDTGTGFRSGYTFGSGTRLTVV.